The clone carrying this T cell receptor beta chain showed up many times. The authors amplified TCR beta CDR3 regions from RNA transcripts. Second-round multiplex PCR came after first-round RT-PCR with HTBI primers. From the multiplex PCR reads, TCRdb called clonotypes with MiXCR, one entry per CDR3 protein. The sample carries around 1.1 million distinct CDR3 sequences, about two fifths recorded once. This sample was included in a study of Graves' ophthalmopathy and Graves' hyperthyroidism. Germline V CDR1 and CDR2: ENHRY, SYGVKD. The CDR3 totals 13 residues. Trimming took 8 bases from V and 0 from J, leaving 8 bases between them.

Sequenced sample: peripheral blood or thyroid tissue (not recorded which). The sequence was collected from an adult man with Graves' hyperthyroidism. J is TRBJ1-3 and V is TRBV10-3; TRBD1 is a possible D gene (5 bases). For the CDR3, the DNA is TGTGCCATCCGAACAGGCTCTGGAAACACCATATATTTT. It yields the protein CAIRTGSGNTIYF.